This T cell receptor beta chain was sequenced in a study of T cell changes during pregnancy in multiple sclerosis. The junction had 7 bases not matched to a gene; V was cut back by 3 bases and J by 10 bases. Germline CDR1 SQVTM, CDR2 ANQGSEA. The CDR3 extends over 14 amino acids. Some clones are missing from TCRdb's copy, which holds only in-frame ones; the method was immunoSEQ multiplex PCR. The sample includes about 42,000 clones, around 90% of them seen just once. The chain is built from TRBV29-1 and TRBJ1-6; 9 bases line up with TRBD1. This sequence originates from a female donor in good health, enrolled as a control in a pregnancy study. This specimen was CD4+ T cells from peripheral blood mononuclear cells, taken after pregnancy. In DNA, the CDR3 is TGCAGCGTTGAGACGGGACAGGGCGGCTCACCCCTCCACTTT. This encodes CSVETGQGGSPLHF.